The clone carrying this T cell receptor (beta chain) was picked up a small number of times. Its antigen is not known. Together with a sample-barcoded 5' primer, a J-beta primer mix was included in a second PCR lasting roughly 6 to 12 cycles. TCRdb itself ran the 5' RACE reads through MiXCR, one entry per CDR3 protein. This table holds some 1,500,000 distinct CDR3 sequences, 42% found once. Total RNA amounts of at least 6 micrograms were extracted per sample. The data originate from a study of blood T cells in healthy people across ages. The study, taken as a whole, reports: Lack of knowledge of donor CMV status possibly confounded expanded clonotype changes.

Germline CDR1 reads SGHTA; CDR2 reads FQGNSA. CDR3 length: 15 amino acids. V lost 1 base and J 7 bases, leaving 16 bases between the germline ends. The chain recombines TRBV7-2 with TRBJ1-2, with D possibly matching TRBD1 (5 bases). Sequenced: blood. The sequence derives from a young woman in good health. CDR3 bases: TGTGCCAGCAGCTTAGTGTCTCGCAGGGCGAGTGGCTACACCTTC. It encodes CASSLVSRRASGYTF. The full variable domain, completed using reference TRBV7-2 and TRBJ1-2, is GAGVSQSPSNKVTEKGKDVELRCDPISGHTALYWYRQSLGQGLEFLIYFQGNSAPDKSGLPSDRFSAERTGGSVSTLTIQRTQQEDSAVYLCASSLVSRRASGYTFGSGTRLTVV.